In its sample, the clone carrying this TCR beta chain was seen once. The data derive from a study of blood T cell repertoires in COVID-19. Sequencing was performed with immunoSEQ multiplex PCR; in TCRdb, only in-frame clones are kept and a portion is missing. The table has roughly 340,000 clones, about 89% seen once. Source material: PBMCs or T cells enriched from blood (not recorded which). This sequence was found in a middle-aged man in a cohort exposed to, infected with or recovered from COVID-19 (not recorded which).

The CDR3 region has the DNA TGTGCCTGGAAATCAATAGACAGCCTTAACACTGAAGCTTTCTTT. This gives the protein CAWKSIDSLNTEAFF. The V and J genes are TRBV30 and TRBJ1-1, with TRBD1 as a possible D gene (5 bases). CDR1 and CDR2 from the germline V gene are GTSNPN and SVGIG (reference sequence). The CDR3 loop spans 15 amino acids. Trimming removed 4 bases at V and 2 bases at J, with 17 bases between.